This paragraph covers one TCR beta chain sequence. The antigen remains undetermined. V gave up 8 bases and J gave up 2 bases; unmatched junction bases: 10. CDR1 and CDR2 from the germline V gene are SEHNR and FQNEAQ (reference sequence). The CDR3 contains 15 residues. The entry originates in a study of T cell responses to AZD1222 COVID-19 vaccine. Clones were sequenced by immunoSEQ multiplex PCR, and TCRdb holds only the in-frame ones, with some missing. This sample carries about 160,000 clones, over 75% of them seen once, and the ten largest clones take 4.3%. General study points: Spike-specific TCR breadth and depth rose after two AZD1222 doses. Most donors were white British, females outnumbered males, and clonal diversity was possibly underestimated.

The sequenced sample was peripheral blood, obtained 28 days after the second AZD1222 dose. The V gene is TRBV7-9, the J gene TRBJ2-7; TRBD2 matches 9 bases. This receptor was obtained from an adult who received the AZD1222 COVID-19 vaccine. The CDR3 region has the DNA TGTGCCAGCGGAGGGATAGCGGGGGTCCCCTACGAGCAGTACTTC. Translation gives CASGGIAGVPYEQYF.